A selection of T cell receptor beta chains follows, all from one sample in a study of cytomegalovirus exposure and HLA in healthy donors. The table came from immunoSEQ multiplex PCR; TCRdb's copy has only in-frame clones and leaves some out. Of hundreds of thousands of clones listed, less than 85% are singletons. The sequencing input was PBMCs. Receptors were obtained from a woman aged 18-29 years in good health and CMV-seronegative. Both conserved end residues are part of each CDR3. Each record gives: D gene, CDR3 length, V gene, J gene, clone size, CDR3 DNA, CDR3 protein. D genes are given only for firm matches. For some rows the clone size is stated as once, few or many, or as a class when expanded; others skip it.

>.|12|TRBV29-1|TRBJ2-1|.
TGCAGCGTTGAAAAGGGTCTCAATGAGCAGTTCTTC
CSVEKGLNEQFF
>.|11|TRBV30|TRBJ2-5|few
TGTGCCTGGAGTGTACGGGAGACCCAGTACTTC
CAWSVRETQYF
>TRBD1|15|TRBV28|TRBJ2-3|.
TGTGCCAGCAGTCTAACAACAGGGGGCGCGGGCACGCAGTATTTT
CASSLTTGGAGTQYF
>TRBD1|16|TRBV30|TRBJ2-2|.
TGTGCCTGGAGCCGCGGACGGACAGGAGTCACCGGGGAGCTGTTTTTT
CAWSRGRTGVTGELFF
>TRBD1|16|TRBV5-8|TRBJ1-3|.
TGTGCCAGCAGCCTCACAGGGGCATTCGCTGGAAACACCATATATTTT
CASSLTGAFAGNTIYF
>TRBD1|17|TRBV27|TRBJ1-2|.
TGTGCCAGCCACTCCGGGACAGGGGGCGCCCTTAACTATGGCTACACCTTC
CASHSGTGGALNYGYTF
>.|14|TRBV2|TRBJ2-2|.
TGTGCCAGCAGACAATTTGGGGAGACCGGGGAGCTGTTTTTT
CASRQFGETGELFF
>.|18|TRBV19|TRBJ2-7|.
TGTGCCAGTAGTCCCCCGAGCCCCTCCGCGGGACCCCCCTACGAGCAGTACTTC
CASSPPSPSAGPPYEQYF
>.|14|TRBV19|TRBJ2-7|few
TGTGCCAGTAGTATTGGCGGGACCAGCTACGAGCAGTACTTC
CASSIGGTSYEQYF
>.|13|TRBV6-1|TRBJ1-2|once
TGTGCCAGCAGGCCAGCGGGACTCTATGGCTACACCTTC
CASRPAGLYGYTF
>TRBD1|14|TRBV5-1|TRBJ1-6|.
TGCGCCAGCACCCTCGACAGGGCAAATTCACCCCTCCACTTT
CASTLDRANSPLHF
>.|13|TRBV18|TRBJ2-7|.
TGTGCCAGCTCAGCACTGGGCCGGGACGAGCAGTACTTC
CASSALGRDEQYF
>TRBD1|18|TRBV27|TRBJ1-2|.
TGTGCCAGCAGTTTATTGGGGAGGGGGACAGGGGAGAACTATGGCTACACCTTC
CASSLLGRGTGENYGYTF
>.|14|TRBV18|TRBJ1-3|once
TGTGCCAGCTCACTATTCAACGGGGGAAACACCATATATTTT
CASSLFNGGNTIYF
>.|14|TRBV30|TRBJ1-1|.
TGTGCCTGGAGACGCGGGGGTCCGAACACTGAAGCTTTCTTT
CAWRRGGPNTEAFF
>.|16|TRBV28|TRBJ2-1|once
TGTGCCAGCAGTTTATGGGCCGGGGGCTCTTACAATGAGCAGTTCTTC
CASSLWAGGSYNEQFF
>TRBD1|14|TRBV7-9|TRBJ2-5|.
TGTGCCAGCAGCCCTTGGGACAGGGGAGAGACCCAGTACTTC
CASSPWDRGETQYF
>.|13|TRBV18|TRBJ1-1|.
TGTGCCAGCTCAACTACGGAGAACACTGAAGCTTTCTTT
CASSTTENTEAFF
>.|16|TRBV18|TRBJ1-2|.
TGTGCCAGCTCCCGGACGGGACCGGGGACAAACTATGGCTACACCTTC
CASSRTGPGTNYGYTF
>.|13|TRBV9|TRBJ1-5|.
TGTGCCAGCAGCGTAGGGCTTGGTCAGCCCCAGCATTTT
CASSVGLGQPQHF
>.|13|TRBV18|TRBJ2-5|.
TGTGCCAGCTTCGGTGGGCGGGGAGAGACCCAGTACTTC
CASFGGRGETQYF
>.|16|TRBV18|TRBJ1-2|few
TGTGCCAGCTCAGAGGACGCGGCGGGGGCGATTCGTGGCTACACCTTC
CASSEDAAGAIRGYTF
>.|11|TRBV2|TRBJ2-2|.
TGTGCCAGCAGTGACACTGGGGAGCTGTTTTTT
CASSDTGELFF
>.|16|TRBV6-1|TRBJ1-3|.
TGTGCCAGCAGTGAAGATGGGGACCAACCTCTGAACACCATATATTTT
CASSEDGDQPLNTIYF
>.|13|TRBV6-1|TRBJ1-2|.
TGTGCCAGCAGTGAGGGTAGTCAGGAGGTCTACACCTTC
CASSEGSQEVYTF
>.|14|TRBV7-9|TRBJ1-2|.
TGTGCCAGCAGCTTAGGAACCGCGAACTATGGCTACACCTTC
CASSLGTANYGYTF
>.|15|TRBV14|TRBJ1-6|.
TGTGCCAGCAGCCCCGTTGGGGGACCGGACTCACCCCTCCACTTT
CASSPVGGPDSPLHF
>.|17|TRBV25-1|TRBJ2-7|.
TGTGCCAGCAGTTCTGCCGCCCGCCGGGGTTATTGGTCCAAGCAGTACTTC
CASSSAARRGYWSKQYF
>TRBD2|15|TRBV28|TRBJ2-1|.
TGTGCCAGCAGGGCCACTAGCGCCGGGGGCAATGAGCAGTTCTTC
CASRATSAGGNEQFF
>.|13|TRBV11-2|TRBJ1-6|.
TGTGCCAGTAGGCTACAGGGATTATCACCCCTCCACTTT
CASRLQGLSPLHF
>.|15|TRBV29-1|TRBJ2-4|.
TGCAGCGTTCTCCTGGAGACAGGAGCCAAAAACATTCAGTACTTC
CSVLLETGAKNIQYF
>.|15|TRBV19|TRBJ1-2|.
TGTGCCAGTAGGCTTCGCGGCCTCAGGGCCTATGGCTACACCTTC
CASRLRGLRAYGYTF
>.|11|TRBV9|TRBJ2-5|once
TGTGCCAGCAGCGTAGCCCGAGCATCGTACTTC
CASSVARASYF
>.|14|TRBV5-1|TRBJ2-7|.
TGCGCCAGCAGCTTGGCCAGCGGGCCGTACGAGCAGTACTTC
CASSLASGPYEQYF
>TRBD1|14|TRBV11-2|TRBJ2-1|few
TGTGCCAGCAGCCCCCGGACAGGCCAAAATGAGCAGTTCTTC
CASSPRTGQNEQFF
>.|15|TRBV4-1|TRBJ1-3|.
TGCGCCAGCAGCCAAGAATTAAGCTCTGGAAACACCATATATTTT
CASSQELSSGNTIYF
>.|15|TRBV6-1|TRBJ1-2|.
TGTGGAAGCGGCCGGAGTGGGGACGCCGGCTATGGCTACACCTTC
CGSGRSGDAGYGYTF
>.|16|TRBV21-1|TRBJ1-6|.
TGTGCCAGCAGCAAAGCGCGGGACCGAGGAATTTCACCCCTCCACTTT
CASSKARDRGISPLHF
>TRBD1|14|TRBV6-1|TRBJ2-7|.
TGTGCCAGCAGTCGGACAGGGGGTTCCTACGAGCAGTACTTC
CASSRTGGSYEQYF
>.|14|TRBV2|TRBJ2-7|.
TGTGCCAGCGGGGCTCGGCGGAGGGTCGACGAGCAGTACTTC
CASGARRRVDEQYF
>TRBD1|13|TRBV10-3|TRBJ1-4|.
TGTGCCATCTGTAGGGACAGGGGTGAAAAACTGTTTTTT
CAICRDRGEKLFF
>.|15|TRBV9|TRBJ2-1|.
TGTGCCAGCAGCGTAACATTAGGCTCCTACAATGAGCAGTTCTTC
CASSVTLGSYNEQFF
>TRBD1|14|TRBV18|TRBJ2-7|.
TGTGCCAGCTCAAGGACAGGGGACTCCTACGAGCAGTACTTC
CASSRTGDSYEQYF
>.|18|TRBV5-6|TRBJ2-3|.
TGTGCCAGCAGCTTGGCCAGGCCCCAAAGAGGAGTGGCAGATACGCAGTATTTT
CASSLARPQRGVADTQYF
>.|12|TRBV9|TRBJ2-3|.
TGTGCCAGCAGCGTAGGTCAAGGTACGCAGTATTTT
CASSVGQGTQYF
>.|16|TRBV18|TRBJ1-1|.
TGTGCCAGCTCCCTGGGAGAACCCCGGGGGAACACTGAAGCTTTCTTT
CASSLGEPRGNTEAFF
>TRBD1|15|TRBV4-1|TRBJ1-4|.
TGCGCCAGCAGCCAACTGACAGGGGTTCGTGAAAAACTGTTTTTT
CASSQLTGVREKLFF
>TRBD2|16|TRBV9|TRBJ2-3|once
TGTGCCAGCAGCGGGGCCCCCAGCGGGGGGGAGGGTACGCAGTATTTT
CASSGAPSGGEGTQYF
>.|15|TRBV5-1|TRBJ2-2|.
TGCGCCAGCAGTGGGGGGCAAGTCTCTCCCGGGGAGCTGTTTTTT
CASSGGQVSPGELFF
>.|15|TRBV2|TRBJ2-7|.
TGTGCCAGCAGGCCCCAGGGGGGGCAAATCTACGAGCAGTACTTC
CASRPQGGQIYEQYF
>.|16|TRBV4-1|TRBJ2-7|.
TGCGCCAGCAGCCAGCCTCGGGCAGGCAACAACTACGAGCAGTACTTC
CASSQPRAGNNYEQYF
>TRBD1|16|TRBV10-3|TRBJ1-5|.
TGTGCCATCAGTGACCAACACAGGGGGCTCGGTCAGCCCCAGCATTTT
CAISDQHRGLGQPQHF
>.|10|TRBV6-4|TRBJ1-2|.
TGTGCCAGCAACGGTCGGGGCTACACCTTC
CASNGRGYTF
>.|12|TRBV2|TRBJ2-7|.
TGTGCCAGCAGTGAAACGGGGTTCGAGCAGTACTTC
CASSETGFEQYF
>.|13|TRBV28|TRBJ1-2|.
TGTGCCAGCAGTTTAACAGGGTGGTCAGGCTACACCTTC
CASSLTGWSGYTF
>TRBD2|15|TRBV11-1|TRBJ2-1|once
TGTGCCAGCAGCTCCCCACTAGCGGGTCGAGGTGAGCAGTTCTTC
CASSSPLAGRGEQFF
>.|13|TRBV5-6|TRBJ2-5|.
TGTGCCAGCAGCCAGCAGGGGCGAGAGACCCAGTACTTC
CASSQQGRETQYF
>TRBD1|15|TRBV6-6|TRBJ2-3|.
TGTGCCAGCAGTTACGGACAGGGAAGCACAGATACGCAGTATTTT
CASSYGQGSTDTQYF